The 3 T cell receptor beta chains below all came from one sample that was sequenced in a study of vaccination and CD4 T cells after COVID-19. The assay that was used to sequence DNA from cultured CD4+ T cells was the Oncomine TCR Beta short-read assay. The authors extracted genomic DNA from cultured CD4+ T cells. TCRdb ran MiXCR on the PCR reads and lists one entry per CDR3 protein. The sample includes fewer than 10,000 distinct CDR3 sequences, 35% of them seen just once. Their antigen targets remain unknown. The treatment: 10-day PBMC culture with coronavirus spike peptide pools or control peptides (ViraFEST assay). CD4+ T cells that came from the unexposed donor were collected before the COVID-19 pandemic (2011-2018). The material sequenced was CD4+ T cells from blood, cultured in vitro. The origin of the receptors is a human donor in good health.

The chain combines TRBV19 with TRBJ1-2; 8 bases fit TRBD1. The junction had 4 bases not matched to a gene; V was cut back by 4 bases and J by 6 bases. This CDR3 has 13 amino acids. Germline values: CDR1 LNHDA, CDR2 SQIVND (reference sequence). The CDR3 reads CASSKGQGHGYTF. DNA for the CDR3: TGTGCCAGTAGTAAAGGACAGGGCCATGGCTACACCTTC.

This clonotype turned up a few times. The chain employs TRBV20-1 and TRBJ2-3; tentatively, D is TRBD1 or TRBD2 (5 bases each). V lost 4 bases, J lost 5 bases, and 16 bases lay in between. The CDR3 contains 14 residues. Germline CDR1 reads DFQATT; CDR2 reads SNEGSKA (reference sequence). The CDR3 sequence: CSATIPGRVDTQYF. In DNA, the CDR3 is TGCAGTGCTACCATCCCGGGACGGGTAGATACGCAGTATTTT.

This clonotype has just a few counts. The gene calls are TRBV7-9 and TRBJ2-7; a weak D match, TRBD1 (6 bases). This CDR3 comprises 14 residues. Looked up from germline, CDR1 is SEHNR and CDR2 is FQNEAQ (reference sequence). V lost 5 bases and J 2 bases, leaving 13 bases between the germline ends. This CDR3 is CASSRAGAPYEQYF. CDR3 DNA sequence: TGTGCCAGCAGCCGCGCAGGGGCCCCCTACGAGCAGTACTTC.